The 30 T cell receptor beta chains listed next were all sequenced from one sample in a study of cytomegalovirus exposure and HLA in healthy donors. PCR employed 60 Vbeta and 13 Jbeta primers. Here immunoSEQ multiplex PCR was the method, and the copy in TCRdb shows in-frame clones only, minus some. The table lists over 75,000 clones, more than 60% of them singletons. What was sequenced was PBMCs. The receptors originated from a man aged 45 to 65 in good health and CMV-seropositive.

As DNA, the CDR3 is TGTGCCAGCACCTCAGACAGGTTCTATGGCTACACCTTC. The encoded protein is CASTSDRFYGYTF. The rearrangement uses TRBV28 and TRBJ1-2, with D possibly being TRBD1 (6 bases). CDR1 MDHEN and CDR2 SYDVKM come from the germline V gene. The CDR3 totals 13 residues. Trimming cost V 7 bases and J 4 bases, with 13 bases left between them.

The V call is TRBV9, the J call TRBJ2-3, with 13 bases fitting TRBD2. CDR3 size: 18 residues. With 3 bases clipped from V and 4 bases from J, the junction kept 11 bases outside the gene matches. In germline, CDR1 is SGDLS, CDR2 YYNGEE. CDR3 sequence: CASSASGLAGNLPDTQYF. DNA of the CDR3: TGTGCCAGCAGCGCCTCGGGACTAGCGGGGAATTTACCAGATACGCAGTATTTT.

In DNA, the CDR3 is TGTGCCAGCAGCCCCCTAGCTCGCGGGGGGGGAACTGAAGCTTTCTTT. It translates to CASSPLARGGGTEAFF. This chain uses TRBV9 with TRBJ1-1; D is possibly TRBD1 (5 bases). CDR1 and CDR2 (germline): SGDLS, YYNGEE. Trimming shortened V by 4 bases and J by 5 bases, and 21 bases separated the two germline ends. CDR3 size: 16 residues.

The V gene is TRBV19, the J gene TRBJ2-2; TRBD2 matches at 7 bases. Trimming took 8 bases from V and 5 from J; bases not matched to a gene: 11. The CDR3 contains 15 residues. Per germline, CDR1 LNHDA and CDR2 SQIVND (reference sequence). This CDR3 reads CASSGLVRNTGELFF. CDR3 sequence (DNA): TGTGCCAGTTCCGGACTAGTGAGGAATACCGGGGAGCTGTTTTTT.

The J gene is TRBJ1-1, the V gene TRBV25-1; maybe TRBD1 (5 bases). The CDR3 has 16 amino acids. Between the trimmed V and J ends, which lost 3 bases and 0 bases, there was a span of 14 bases. Germline CDR1 MGHDK, CDR2 SYGVNS. The CDR3 is CASSDLDTNMNTEAFF. CDR3 in DNA: TGTGCCAGCAGTGATCTGGACACCAACATGAACACTGAAGCTTTCTTT.

The rearrangement links TRBV2 to TRBJ1-6; weak D call: TRBD1 (5 bases). V was shortened by 6 bases and J by 0 bases, with 9 bases between the two germline ends. Germline assignment: CDR1 SNHLY and CDR2 FYNNEI. This CDR3 comprises 15 residues. DNA of the CDR3: TGTGCCAGCAGCCGACAGAGCTCCTATAATTCACCCCTCCACTTT. It codes for CASSRQSSYNSPLHF. The full variable domain, rest sourced from reference TRBV2 and TRBJ1-6, is EPEVTQTPSHQVTQMGQEVILRCVPISNHLYFYWYRQILGQKVEFLVSFYNNEISEKSEIFDDQFSVERPDGSNFTLKIRSTKLEDSAMYFCASSRQSSYNSPLHFGNGTRLTVT.

The V call is TRBV2, the J call TRBJ2-7, with TRBD1 matching over 10 bases. The length of the CDR3 is 14 residues. Per the germline V gene, CDR1 is SNHLY and CDR2 is FYNNEI. Losses at the gene ends were 5 bases for V and 2 bases for J; bases not matched to a gene: 3. This chain's CDR3 is CASSPTGGPYEQYF. The CDR3 coding sequence is TGTGCCAGCAGTCCGACAGGGGGCCCCTACGAGCAGTACTTC.

This chain connects TRBV6-1 to TRBJ1-2, with TRBD1 matching over 7 bases. Germline CDR1 reads MNHNS; CDR2 reads SASEGT. This CDR3 is 13 amino acids long. The trim removed 5 bases at V and 5 bases at J, leaving 5 bases unmatched. The CDR3 region has the DNA TGTGCCAGCAGTACCGGGACAGCTTATGGCTACACCTTC. Translated: CASSTGTAYGYTF.

This chain uses TRBV7-6 with TRBJ2-7; tentatively, D is TRBD2 (7 bases). The germline V gene has CDR1 SGHVS and CDR2 FNYEAQ. The CDR3 spans 16 residues. V gave up 1 base and J gave up 3 bases, with 16 bases separating them. The CDR3 here is CASSLEGGPSYYEQYF. Written as DNA, the CDR3 is TGTGCCAGCAGCTTAGAGGGGGGGCCCTCATACTACGAGCAGTACTTC.

This rearrangement joins TRBV13 to TRBJ1-1; TRBD1 might be the D (6 bases). Trimming took off 2 bases at V and 8 bases at J, with 15 bases between the two ends. Germline V gene lookup returns CDR1 PRHDT and CDR2 FYEKMQ (reference sequence). There are 14 residues in the CDR3. The CDR3 reads CASSLKSAGVEAFF. The DNA for the CDR3 is TGTGCCAGCAGCTTAAAATCTGCAGGGGTAGAAGCTTTCTTT.

CDR3 region: CASSRLRNEQYF. CDR3 in DNA: TGTGCCAGCAGCCGCCTAAGAAACGAGCAGTACTTC. V gene TRBV28 combines with J gene TRBJ2-7; D is undetermined. V lost 6 bases to trimming and J lost 5 bases, with 11 bases between them. Germline CDR1 MDHEN, CDR2 SYDVKM. CDR3 length: 12 amino acids.

The V and J genes are TRBV7-3 and TRBJ2-5; 9 bases are shared with TRBD2. Germline lookup yields CDR1 SGHTA and CDR2 FQGTGA. J lost 5 bases, V lost 1 base, and 5 bases had no gene match. This CDR3 is built from 15 residues. CDR3 amino acids: CASSLSGGAGETQYF. The CDR3 nucleotides are TGTGCCAGCAGCTTAAGCGGGGGGGCCGGGGAGACCCAGTACTTC.

This clone has only a few counts. The V and J genes are TRBV7-2 and TRBJ1-5; no clear D gene. V gave up 5 bases and J gave up 7 bases, with 9 bases separating them. Per germline, CDR1 SGHTA and CDR2 FQGNSA. The length of the CDR3 is 12 residues. CDR3 sequence: CASSPPRQPQHF. The CDR3, as DNA: TGTGCCAGCAGCCCCCCCAGGCAGCCCCAGCATTTT.

This clone was counted once. This chain joins TRBV4-1 and TRBJ2-2, with a weak D call TRBD2 (5 bases). Germline loops: CDR1 MGHRA, CDR2 YSYEKL. The CDR3 is 15 amino acids. The V gene lost 4 bases and the J gene lost 4 bases, with 13 bases spanning the gap. CDR3 region: CASSLASTGTGELFF. CDR3 DNA: TGCGCCAGCAGCCTTGCTAGCACGGGCACCGGGGAGCTGTTTTTT.

V is TRBV9 and J is TRBJ2-5, with 9 bases matching TRBD2. V was pared by 4 bases and J by 2 bases, with 9 bases of the junction left unmatched. The CDR3 runs to 16 residues. Germline CDR1 is SGDLS and CDR2 is YYNGEE. CDR3 in amino acids: CASSPRATSGQETQYF. In nucleotides, the CDR3 is TGTGCCAGCAGCCCTAGGGCGACTAGCGGTCAAGAGACCCAGTACTTC.

This clone occurred a few times. The chain has TRBV4-3 and TRBJ2-7; no reliable D call. Germline V CDR1 and CDR2: LGHNA, YSLEER. This CDR3 region has 14 residues. V was cut by 0 bases and J by 6 bases, with 12 bases left in between. The CDR3 bases are TGCGCCAGCAGCCAAGACCAGGCCACCGGCGAGCAGTACTTC. It translates to CASSQDQATGEQYF.

The chain joins TRBV11-2 to TRBJ2-1; D is undetermined. The CDR3 runs 14 residues. Germline V gene sequence: CDR1 SGHAT, CDR2 FQNNGV. The V and J ends lost 0 bases and 3 bases respectively, with 6 bases between them. DNA of the CDR3: TGTGCCAGCAGCTTAGAGGCTGTCTACAATGAGCAGTTCTTC. It is translated as CASSLEAVYNEQFF. The variable domain in full, completed from reference TRBV11-2 and TRBJ2-1, reads EAGVAQSPRYKIIEKRQSVAFWCNPISGHATLYWYQQILGQGPKLLIQFQNNGVVDDSQLPKDRFSAERLKGVDSTLKIQPAKLEDSAVYLCASSLEAVYNEQFFGPGTRLTVL.

Worth noting for this clone: The junction departs from germline at one end; a sequencing error may be responsible. The chain has TRBV6-4 and TRBJ1-2, with 7 bases matching TRBD1. This CDR3 spans 14 amino acids. Germline values: CDR1 MRHNA, CDR2 SNTAGT. The DNA for the CDR3 is TGTGCCAGCAGTGAAGGTGAGGGGGCGACGGGCTACCCCTTC. Amino acid sequence: CASSEGEGATGYPF.

Comments on this clone: Mismatch with germline at one junction end may stem from a read error. The chain carries TRBV6-5 and TRBJ1-2, with a weak D call TRBD1 (6 bases). Germline V gene sequence: CDR1 MNHEY, CDR2 SVGAGI. This CDR3 has 16 residues. The CDR3 loop is CASSYNTYRDRMGYPF. CDR3 nucleotide sequence: TGTGCCAGCAGTTACAATACCTACAGGGATAGGATGGGCTACCCCTTC.

The rearrangement joins TRBV28 to TRBJ1-2; 8 nucleotides align to TRBD1. Losses at the gene ends were 3 bases for V and 0 bases for J; bases not matched to a gene: 6. This CDR3 comprises 16 residues. Germline-derived CDR1 and CDR2 are MDHEN and SYDVKM. DNA of the CDR3: TGTGCCAGCAGTTTGGCAGGGGGCGCCTCTAACTATGGCTACACCTTC. Protein product: CASSLAGGASNYGYTF.

This clone was counted only a few times. The chain employs TRBV4-1 and TRBJ2-7; 9 bases are a match to TRBD2. Germline loops: CDR1 MGHRA, CDR2 YSYEKL. This CDR3 has 17 amino acids. The ends lost 0 bases at V and 8 bases at J; junction bases unmatched: 14. The CDR3 DNA follows: TGCGCCAGCAGCCAAGACGGTTTAGCGGGGGCGCCAGGGAAGCAGTACTTC. Protein: CASSQDGLAGAPGKQYF.

V is TRBV27 and J is TRBJ2-6; tentative D call: TRBD2 (6 bases). Germline V gene data show CDR1 as MNHEY and CDR2 as SMNVEV (reference sequence). Trimming pared 5 bases from V and 0 bases from J, leaving 20 bases between. The CDR3 is made up of 19 amino acids. The CDR3 region is CASSVGLSLFGSGANVLTF. CDR3 coding DNA: TGTGCCAGCAGTGTGGGACTTTCTCTATTTGGCTCTGGGGCCAACGTCCTGACTTTC. Filled out from reference TRBV27 and TRBJ2-6, the complete variable domain reads EAQVTQNPRYLITVTGKKLTVTCSQNMNHEYMSWYRQDPGLGLRQIYYSMNVEVTDKGDVPEGYKVSRKEKRNFPLILESPSPNQTSLYFCASSVGLSLFGSGANVLTFGAGSRLTVL.

The chain employs TRBV18 and TRBJ2-2; 9 nucleotides align to TRBD1. The CDR3 is 18 residues long. Trimming at V came to 5 bases and at J to 3 bases, leaving 13 bases not matched to a gene. CDR1 and CDR2 (germline): KGHSH, LQKENI. CDR3 in amino acids: CASSANDLGTGHTGELFF. The DNA for the CDR3 is TGTGCCAGCTCAGCCAACGACCTCGGGACAGGGCACACCGGGGAGCTGTTTTTT.

The chain combines TRBV2 with TRBJ2-3, with 7 bases matching TRBD2. Germline CDR1 and CDR2: SNHLY and FYNNEI. Trimming at V came to 6 bases and at J to 2 bases, leaving 14 bases not matched to a gene. This CDR3 has 17 amino acids. The CDR3: CASRSTLLGGVTDTQYF. The DNA for the CDR3 is TGTGCCAGCAGATCTACACTATTGGGGGGGGTCACAGATACGCAGTATTTT.

The CDR3 loop reads CASSPSPRGGNSPLHF. As DNA, the CDR3 is TGTGCCAGCTCACCCTCCCCTCGAGGGGGTAATTCACCCCTCCACTTT. V usage is TRBV18 and J usage is TRBJ1-6, with D maybe TRBD1 (6 bases). The CDR3 runs 16 residues. In germline, CDR1 is KGHSH, CDR2 LQKENI. V gave up 3 bases and J gave up 6 bases, with 15 bases separating them.

V gene TRBV11-1 combines with J gene TRBJ2-2; tentatively, D is TRBD1 (6 bases). Germline V CDR1 and CDR2: SGHAT, FQDESV (reference sequence). Trimming left V 5 bases short and J 6 bases short, with 13 bases between. The CDR3 has 14 amino acids. This chain's CDR3 is CASSGAGAAGELFF. Written as DNA, the CDR3 is TGTGCCAGCAGCGGAGCAGGGGCCGCCGGGGAGCTGTTTTTT.

V is TRBV5-1 and J is TRBJ2-1, with 11 nucleotides matching TRBD2. V lost 4 bases to trimming and J lost 5 bases; unmatched junction nucleotides: 8. From germline, CDR1 is SGHRS and CDR2 YFSETQ. This CDR3 spans 16 amino acids. The CDR3 DNA sequence: TGCGCCAGCAGCGCCTTAGCGGGGGGGCGTCACAATGAGCAGTTCTTC. Translation: CASSALAGGRHNEQFF.

The rearrangement uses TRBV18 and TRBJ1-5; D possibly corresponds to TRBD1 (6 bases). CDR3 length: 14 residues. Germline V gene lookup returns CDR1 KGHSH and CDR2 LQKENI. V dropped 3 bases and J dropped 3 bases, with 9 bases sitting between them. The CDR3 protein is CASSPQGSNQPQHF. CDR3 sequence (DNA): TGTGCCAGCTCACCCCAGGGGTCCAATCAGCCCCAGCATTTT.

The chain recombines TRBV27 with TRBJ2-2; D might be TRBD1 (5 bases). The length of the CDR3 is 15 residues. The V gene lost 5 bases and the J gene lost 4 bases, with 14 bases spanning the gap. From germline, CDR1 is MNHEY and CDR2 SMNVEV (reference sequence). DNA for the CDR3: TGTGCCAGCAGTCCCCAAACAGACAGCACCGGGGAGCTGTTTTTT. This translates into CASSPQTDSTGELFF.

This clone was counted between two and nine times. The chain employs TRBV28 and TRBJ1-2, with a tentative D call TRBD1 (5 bases). CDR3 length: 13 residues. Per germline, CDR1 MDHEN and CDR2 SYDVKM. With 10 bases removed from V and 4 bases from J, the gap between germline ends came to 16 bases. CDR3: CATATEPLYGYTF. CDR3 coding DNA: TGTGCCACCGCGACAGAACCCCTCTATGGCTACACCTTC.